This TCR beta chain was obtained from a study of T-cell reconstitution after alpha-beta-depleted transplantation in children. With V trimmed by 4 bases and J by 7 bases, 11 bases remained unmatched. The CDR3 is 17 residues long. The germline CDR1 and CDR2 sequences are MNHEY and SMNVEV (reference sequence). This clonotype was counted many times. Preparation of the TCRbeta library used unique molecular identifiers. TCRdb called the PCR reads again in MiXCR, with one record for every CDR3 protein. This table has about 460,000 distinct CDR3 sequences, around an eighth appearing once. This specimen was PBMCs from the stem cell graft donor, taken from the stem cell graft. This rearrangement joins TRBV27 to TRBJ2-2, with 11 bases that match TRBD2. The receptor's source is a human donor who donated a stem cell graft to a child with combined immunodeficiency. The CDR3 nucleotides read TGTGCCAGCAGTTCCCTAGCGGGAGGTCCGGGAGGCGGGGAGCTGTTTTTT. Protein sequence: CASSSLAGGPGGGELFF.